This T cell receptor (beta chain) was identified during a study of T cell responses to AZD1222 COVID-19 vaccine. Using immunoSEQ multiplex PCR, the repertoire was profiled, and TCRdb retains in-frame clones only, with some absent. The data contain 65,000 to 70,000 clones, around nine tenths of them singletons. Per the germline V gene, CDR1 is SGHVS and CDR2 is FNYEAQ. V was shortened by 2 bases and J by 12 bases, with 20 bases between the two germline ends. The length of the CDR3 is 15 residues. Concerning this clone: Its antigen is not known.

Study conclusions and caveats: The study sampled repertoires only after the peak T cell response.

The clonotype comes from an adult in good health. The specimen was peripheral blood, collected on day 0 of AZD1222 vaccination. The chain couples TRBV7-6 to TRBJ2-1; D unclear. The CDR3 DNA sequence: TGTGCCAGCAGCTTATCGGGCCAGTCCCCGTCCGGGCAGTTCTTC. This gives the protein CASSLSGQSPSGQFF.